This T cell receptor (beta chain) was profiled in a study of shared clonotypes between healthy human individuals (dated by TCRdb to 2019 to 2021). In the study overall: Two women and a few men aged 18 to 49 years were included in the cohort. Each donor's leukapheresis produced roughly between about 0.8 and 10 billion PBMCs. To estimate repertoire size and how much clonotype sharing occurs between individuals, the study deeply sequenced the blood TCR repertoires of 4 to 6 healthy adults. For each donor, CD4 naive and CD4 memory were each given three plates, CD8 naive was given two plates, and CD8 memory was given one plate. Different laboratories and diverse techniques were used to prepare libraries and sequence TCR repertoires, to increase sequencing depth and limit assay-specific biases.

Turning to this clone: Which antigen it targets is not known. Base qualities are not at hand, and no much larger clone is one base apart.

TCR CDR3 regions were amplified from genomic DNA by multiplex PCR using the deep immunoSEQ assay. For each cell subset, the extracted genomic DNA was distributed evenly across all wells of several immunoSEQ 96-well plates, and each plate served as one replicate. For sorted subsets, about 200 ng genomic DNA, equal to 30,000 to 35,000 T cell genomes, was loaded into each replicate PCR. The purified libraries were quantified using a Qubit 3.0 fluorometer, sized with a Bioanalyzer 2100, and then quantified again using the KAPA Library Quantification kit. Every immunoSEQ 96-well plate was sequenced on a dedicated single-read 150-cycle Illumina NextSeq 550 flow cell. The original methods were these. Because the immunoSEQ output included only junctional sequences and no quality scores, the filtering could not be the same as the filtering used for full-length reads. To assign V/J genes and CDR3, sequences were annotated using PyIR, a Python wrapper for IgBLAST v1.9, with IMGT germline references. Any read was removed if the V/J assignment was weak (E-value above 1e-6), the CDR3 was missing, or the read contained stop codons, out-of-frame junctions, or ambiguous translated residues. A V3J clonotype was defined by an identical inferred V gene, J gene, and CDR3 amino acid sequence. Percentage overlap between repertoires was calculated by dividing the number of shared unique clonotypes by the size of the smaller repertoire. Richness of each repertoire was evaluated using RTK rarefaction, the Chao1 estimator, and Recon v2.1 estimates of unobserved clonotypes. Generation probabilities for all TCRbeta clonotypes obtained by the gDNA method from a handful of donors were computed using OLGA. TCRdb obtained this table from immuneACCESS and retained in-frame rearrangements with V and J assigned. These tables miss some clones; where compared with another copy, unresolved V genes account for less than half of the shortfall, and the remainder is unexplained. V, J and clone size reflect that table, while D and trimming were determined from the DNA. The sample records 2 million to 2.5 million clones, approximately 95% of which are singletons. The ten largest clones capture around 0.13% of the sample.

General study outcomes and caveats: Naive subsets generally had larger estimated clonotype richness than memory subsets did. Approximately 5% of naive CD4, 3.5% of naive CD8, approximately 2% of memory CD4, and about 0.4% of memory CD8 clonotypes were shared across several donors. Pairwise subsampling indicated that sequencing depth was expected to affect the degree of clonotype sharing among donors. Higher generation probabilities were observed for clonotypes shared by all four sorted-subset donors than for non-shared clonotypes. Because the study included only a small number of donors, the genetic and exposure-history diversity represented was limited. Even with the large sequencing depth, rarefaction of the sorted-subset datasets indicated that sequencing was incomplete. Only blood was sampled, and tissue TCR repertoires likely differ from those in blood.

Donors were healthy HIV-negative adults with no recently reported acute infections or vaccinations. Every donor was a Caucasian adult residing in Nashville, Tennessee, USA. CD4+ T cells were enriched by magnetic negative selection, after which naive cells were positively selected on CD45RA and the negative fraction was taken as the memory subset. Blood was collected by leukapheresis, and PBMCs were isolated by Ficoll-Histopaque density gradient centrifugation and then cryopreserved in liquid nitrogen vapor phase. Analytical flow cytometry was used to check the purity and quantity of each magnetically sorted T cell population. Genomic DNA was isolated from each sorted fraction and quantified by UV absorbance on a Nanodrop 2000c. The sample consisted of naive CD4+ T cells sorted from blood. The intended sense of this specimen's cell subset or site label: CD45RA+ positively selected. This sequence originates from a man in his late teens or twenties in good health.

Here is the DNA: TGTGCCAGCAGCTTGATGGGACCCGGGCAGAACATTCAGTACTTC. It codes for CASSLMGPGQNIQYF. This receptor chain uses TRBV5-6 and TRBJ2-4; the D assignment is uncertain and may be TRBD1 or TRBD2, with 5 bases supporting each. V is shortened by 1 base, J by 7 bases, and the region joining them spans 15 bases. The germline V gene provides CDR1 SGHDT and CDR2 YYEEEE. The CDR3 starts with the cysteine, ends with the phenylalanine, and has 15 residues. Only the CDR3 portion is preserved as DNA: 45 bases, with reading frame beginning at the first base. Supplemented by the reference TRBV5-6 and TRBJ2-4 proteins around the CDR3, the complete variable domain is DAGVTQSPTHLIKTRGQQVTLRCSPKSGHDTVSWYQQALGQGPQFIFQYYEEEERQRGNFPDRFSGHQFPNYSSELNVNALLLGDSALYLCASSLMGPGQNIQYFGAGTRLSVL.